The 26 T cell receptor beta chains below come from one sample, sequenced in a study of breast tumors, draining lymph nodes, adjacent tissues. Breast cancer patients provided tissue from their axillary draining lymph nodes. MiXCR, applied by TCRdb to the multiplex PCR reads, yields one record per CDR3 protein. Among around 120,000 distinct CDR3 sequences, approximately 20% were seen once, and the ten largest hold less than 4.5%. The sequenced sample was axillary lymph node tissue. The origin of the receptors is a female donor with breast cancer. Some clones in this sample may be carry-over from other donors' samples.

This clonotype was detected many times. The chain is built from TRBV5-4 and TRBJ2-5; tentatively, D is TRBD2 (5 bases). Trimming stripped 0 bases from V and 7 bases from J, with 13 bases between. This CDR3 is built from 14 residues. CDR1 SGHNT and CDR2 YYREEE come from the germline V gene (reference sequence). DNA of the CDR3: TGTGCCAGCAGCTTGGGGCTAGCAGATGGGACCCAGTACTTC. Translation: CASSLGLADGTQYF.

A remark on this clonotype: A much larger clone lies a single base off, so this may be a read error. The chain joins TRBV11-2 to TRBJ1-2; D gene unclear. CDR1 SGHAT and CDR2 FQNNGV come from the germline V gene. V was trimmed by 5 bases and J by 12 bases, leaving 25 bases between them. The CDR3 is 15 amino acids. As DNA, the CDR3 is TGTGCCAGCAGCCCAGGCCCAGGTTCTGTCTACGGCCACACCTTC. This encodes CASSPGPGSVYGHTF.

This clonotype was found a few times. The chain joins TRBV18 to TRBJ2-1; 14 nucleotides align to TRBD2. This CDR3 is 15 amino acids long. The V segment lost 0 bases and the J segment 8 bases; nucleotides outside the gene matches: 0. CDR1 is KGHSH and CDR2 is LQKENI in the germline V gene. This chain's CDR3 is CASSPPGLAGDEQFF. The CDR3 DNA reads TGTGCCAGCTCACCACCGGGACTAGCGGGAGATGAGCAGTTCTTC.

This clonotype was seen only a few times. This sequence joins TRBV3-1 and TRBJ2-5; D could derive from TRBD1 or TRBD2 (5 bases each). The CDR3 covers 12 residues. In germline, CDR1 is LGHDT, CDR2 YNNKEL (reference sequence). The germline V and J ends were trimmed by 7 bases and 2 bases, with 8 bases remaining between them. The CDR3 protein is CASTGLQETQYF. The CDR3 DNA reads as TGTGCCAGCACGGGGCTTCAAGAGACCCAGTACTTC.

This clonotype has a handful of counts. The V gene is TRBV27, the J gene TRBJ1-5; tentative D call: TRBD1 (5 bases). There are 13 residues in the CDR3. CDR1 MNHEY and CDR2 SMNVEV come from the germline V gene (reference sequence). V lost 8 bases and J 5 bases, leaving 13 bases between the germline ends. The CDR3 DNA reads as TGTGCCAGCTCCATTACAGGTTATCAGCCCCAGCATTTT. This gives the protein CASSITGYQPQHF.

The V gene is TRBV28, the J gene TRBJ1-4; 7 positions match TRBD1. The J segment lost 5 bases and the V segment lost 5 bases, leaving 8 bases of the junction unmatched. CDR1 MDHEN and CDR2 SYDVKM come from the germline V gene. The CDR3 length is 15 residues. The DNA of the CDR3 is TGTGCCAGCAGTCTAGGGGGAGGGGGCAATGAAAAACTGTTTTTT. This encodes CASSLGGGGNEKLFF.

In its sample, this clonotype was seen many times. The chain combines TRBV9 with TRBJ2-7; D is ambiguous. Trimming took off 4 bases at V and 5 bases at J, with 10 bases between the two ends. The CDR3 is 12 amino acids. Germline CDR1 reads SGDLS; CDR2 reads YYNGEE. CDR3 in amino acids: CASSPQGNEQYF. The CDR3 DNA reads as TGTGCCAGCAGCCCTCAAGGCAACGAGCAGTACTTC.

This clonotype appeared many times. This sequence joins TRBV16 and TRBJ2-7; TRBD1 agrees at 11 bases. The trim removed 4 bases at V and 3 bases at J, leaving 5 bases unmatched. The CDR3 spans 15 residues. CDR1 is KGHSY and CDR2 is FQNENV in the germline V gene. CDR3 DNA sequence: TGTGCCAGCAGCCCCCGGACAGGGGGCATCTACGAGCAGTACTTC. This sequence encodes CASSPRTGGIYEQYF.

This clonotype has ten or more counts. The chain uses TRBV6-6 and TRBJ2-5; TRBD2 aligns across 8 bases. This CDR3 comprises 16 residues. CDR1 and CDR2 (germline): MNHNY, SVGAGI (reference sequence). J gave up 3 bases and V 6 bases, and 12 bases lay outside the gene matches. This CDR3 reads CASRRLTGAGEETQYF. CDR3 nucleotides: TGTGCCAGCAGACGCCTGACAGGAGCGGGAGAAGAGACCCAGTACTTC.

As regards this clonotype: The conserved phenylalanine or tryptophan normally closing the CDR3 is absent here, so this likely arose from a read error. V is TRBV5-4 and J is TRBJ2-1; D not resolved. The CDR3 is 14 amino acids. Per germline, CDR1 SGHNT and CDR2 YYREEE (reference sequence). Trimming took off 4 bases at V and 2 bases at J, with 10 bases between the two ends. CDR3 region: CASSLGLAYNEQFS. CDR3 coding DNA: TGTGCCAGCAGCCTAGGTCTGGCCTACAATGAGCAGTTCTCC.

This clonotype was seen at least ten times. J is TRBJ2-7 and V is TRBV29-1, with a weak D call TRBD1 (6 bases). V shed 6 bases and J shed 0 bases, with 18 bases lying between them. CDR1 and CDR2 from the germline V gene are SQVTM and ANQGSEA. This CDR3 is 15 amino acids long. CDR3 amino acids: CSVADSQRYSYEQYF. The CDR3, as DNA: TGCAGCGTAGCGGACAGCCAGAGATACTCCTACGAGCAGTACTTC.

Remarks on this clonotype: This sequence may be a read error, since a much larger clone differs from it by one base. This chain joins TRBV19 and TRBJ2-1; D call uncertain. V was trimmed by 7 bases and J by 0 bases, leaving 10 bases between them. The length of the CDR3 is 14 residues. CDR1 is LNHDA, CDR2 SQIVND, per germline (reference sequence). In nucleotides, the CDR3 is TGTGCCAGTAACAGAAGTACCTCCTACAATGAGCAGTTCTTC. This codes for CASNRSTSYNEQFF.

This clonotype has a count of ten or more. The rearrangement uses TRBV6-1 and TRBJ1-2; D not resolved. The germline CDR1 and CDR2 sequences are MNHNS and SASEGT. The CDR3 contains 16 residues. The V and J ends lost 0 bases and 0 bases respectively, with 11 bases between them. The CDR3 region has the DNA TGTGCCAGCAGTGAAGCGGTAGCAGAAACTAACTATGGCTACACCTTC. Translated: CASSEAVAETNYGYTF.

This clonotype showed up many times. The CDR3 DNA reads as TGTGCCAGCAGCCAGGCTCCTCGACTAGCGGGAGGCCCCTCCTACAATGAGCAGTTCTTC. Translating gives CASSQAPRLAGGPSYNEQFF. The chain recombines TRBV4-2 with TRBJ2-1, with 13 bases fitting TRBD2. CDR1 is LGHNA and CDR2 is YNFKEQ in the germline V gene. CDR3 length equals 20 residues. V was clipped by 3 bases and J by 0 bases; unmatched bases: 11.

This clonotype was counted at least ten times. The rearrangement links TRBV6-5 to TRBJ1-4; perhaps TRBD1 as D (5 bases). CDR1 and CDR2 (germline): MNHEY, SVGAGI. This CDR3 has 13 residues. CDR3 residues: CAVRDGTNEKLFF. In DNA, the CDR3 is TGTGCTGTCCGGGACGGAACTAATGAAAAACTGTTTTTT.

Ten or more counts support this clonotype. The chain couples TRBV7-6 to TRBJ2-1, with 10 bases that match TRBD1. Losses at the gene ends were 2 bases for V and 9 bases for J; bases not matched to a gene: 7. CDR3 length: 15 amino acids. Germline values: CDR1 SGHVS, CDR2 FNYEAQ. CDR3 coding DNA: TGTGCCAGCAGCTTAACCGGGACAGGGGTCAGTGAGCAGTTCTTC. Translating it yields CASSLTGTGVSEQFF.

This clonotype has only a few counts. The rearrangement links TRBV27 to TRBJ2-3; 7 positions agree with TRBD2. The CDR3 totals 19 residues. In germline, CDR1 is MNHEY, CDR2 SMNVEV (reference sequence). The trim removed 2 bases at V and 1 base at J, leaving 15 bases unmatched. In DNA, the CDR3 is TGTGCCAGCAGTTTACAGTTTTGGGGGGAGGGCCCGCGCACAGATACGCAGTATTTT. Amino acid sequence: CASSLQFWGEGPRTDTQYF.

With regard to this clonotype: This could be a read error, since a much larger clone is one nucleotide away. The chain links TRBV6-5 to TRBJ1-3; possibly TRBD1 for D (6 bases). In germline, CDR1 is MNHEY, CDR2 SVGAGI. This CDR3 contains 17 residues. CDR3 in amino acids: CAGSSGSGRGSGNTIYF. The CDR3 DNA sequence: TGTGCCGGCAGTTCCGGCAGTGGCAGGGGATCTGGAAACACCATATATTTT.

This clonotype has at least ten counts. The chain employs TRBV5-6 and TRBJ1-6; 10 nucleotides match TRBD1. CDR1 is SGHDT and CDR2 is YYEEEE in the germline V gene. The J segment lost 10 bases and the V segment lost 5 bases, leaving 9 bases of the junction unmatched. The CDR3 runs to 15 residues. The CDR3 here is CASRHRGTGVSPLHF. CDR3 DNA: TGTGCCAGCAGGCATCGGGGGACAGGGGTATCACCCCTCCACTTT.

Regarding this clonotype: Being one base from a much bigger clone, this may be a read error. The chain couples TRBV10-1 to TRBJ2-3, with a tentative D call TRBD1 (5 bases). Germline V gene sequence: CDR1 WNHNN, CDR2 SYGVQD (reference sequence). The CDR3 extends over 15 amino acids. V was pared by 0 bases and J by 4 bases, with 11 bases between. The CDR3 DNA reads TGCGCCAGCAGTGAGTCCCAGGGTGGGGCAGATACGCAGTATTTT. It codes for CASSESQGGADTQYF.

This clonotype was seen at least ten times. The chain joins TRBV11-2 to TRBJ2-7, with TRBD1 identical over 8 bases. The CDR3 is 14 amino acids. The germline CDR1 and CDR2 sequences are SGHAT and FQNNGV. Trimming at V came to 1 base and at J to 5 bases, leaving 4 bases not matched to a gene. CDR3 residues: CASSLGPGGDEQYF. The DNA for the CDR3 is TGTGCCAGCAGCTTAGGACCAGGGGGCGACGAGCAGTACTTC.

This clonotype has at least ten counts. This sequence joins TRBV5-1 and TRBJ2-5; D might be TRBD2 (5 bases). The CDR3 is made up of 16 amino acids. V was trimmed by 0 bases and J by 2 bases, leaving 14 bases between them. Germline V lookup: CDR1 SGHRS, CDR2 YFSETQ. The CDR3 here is CASSLAGGRGQETQYF. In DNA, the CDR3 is TGCGCCAGCAGCTTGGCCGGAGGTCGGGGACAAGAGACCCAGTACTTC. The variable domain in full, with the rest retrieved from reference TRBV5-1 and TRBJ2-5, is KAGVTQTPRYLIKTRGQQVTLSCSPISGHRSVSWYQQTPGQGLQFLFEYFSETQRNKGNFPGRFSGRQFSNSRSEMNVSTLELGDSALYLCASSLAGGRGQETQYFGPGTRLLVL.

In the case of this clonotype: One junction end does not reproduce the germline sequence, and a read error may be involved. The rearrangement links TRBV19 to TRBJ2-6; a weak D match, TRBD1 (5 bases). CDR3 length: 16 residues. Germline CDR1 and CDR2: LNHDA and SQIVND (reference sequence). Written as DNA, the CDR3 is TGTGCCAGTAGCCCAGACGGTAGCTCTGGGGCCAACGTCCTGGCTTTC. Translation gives CASSPDGSSGANVLAF.

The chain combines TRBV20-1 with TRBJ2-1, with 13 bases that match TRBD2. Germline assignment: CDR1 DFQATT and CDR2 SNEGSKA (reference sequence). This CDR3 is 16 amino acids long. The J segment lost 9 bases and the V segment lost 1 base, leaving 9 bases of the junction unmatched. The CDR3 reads CSARGGTSGMQGEQFF. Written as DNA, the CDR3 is TGCAGTGCTAGAGGGGGGACTAGCGGGATGCAAGGTGAGCAGTTCTTC.

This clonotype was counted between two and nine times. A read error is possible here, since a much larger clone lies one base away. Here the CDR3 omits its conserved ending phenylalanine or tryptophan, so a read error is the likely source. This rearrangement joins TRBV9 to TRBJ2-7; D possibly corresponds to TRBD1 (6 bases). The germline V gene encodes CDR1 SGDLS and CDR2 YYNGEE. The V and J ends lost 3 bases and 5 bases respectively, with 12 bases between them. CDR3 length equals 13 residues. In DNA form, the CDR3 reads TGTGCCAGCAGCGGGGGACATAAGGACGAGCAGTACCTC. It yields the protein CASSGGHKDEQYL.

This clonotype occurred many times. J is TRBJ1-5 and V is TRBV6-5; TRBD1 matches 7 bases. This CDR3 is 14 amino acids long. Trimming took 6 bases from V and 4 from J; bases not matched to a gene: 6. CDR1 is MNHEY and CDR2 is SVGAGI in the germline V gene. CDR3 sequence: CASRQTGRNQPQHF. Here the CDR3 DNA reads TGTGCCAGCAGGCAGACAGGGAGGAATCAGCCCCAGCATTTT.